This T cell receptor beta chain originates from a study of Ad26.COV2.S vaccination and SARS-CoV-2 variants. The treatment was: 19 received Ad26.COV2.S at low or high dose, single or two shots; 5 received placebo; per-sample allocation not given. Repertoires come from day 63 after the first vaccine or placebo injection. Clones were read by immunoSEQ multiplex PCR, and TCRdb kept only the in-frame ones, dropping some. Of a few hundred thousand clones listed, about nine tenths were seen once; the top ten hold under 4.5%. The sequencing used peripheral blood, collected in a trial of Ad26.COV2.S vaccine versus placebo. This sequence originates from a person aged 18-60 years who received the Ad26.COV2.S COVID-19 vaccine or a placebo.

The CDR3 DNA follows: TGTGCCACCAGACGCGGACACCTGAACACTGAAGCTTTCTTT. Protein: CATRRGHLNTEAFF. The J gene is TRBJ1-1, the V gene TRBV15, with TRBD1 as a possible D gene (5 bases). The V gene's germline CDR1 is LNHNV and CDR2 YYDKDF (reference sequence). V lost 6 bases and J lost 0, with 11 bases in between. The CDR3 is 14 amino acids.